The rows below give T cell receptor beta chains drawn from one sample of a study of T cell responses to AZD1222 COVID-19 vaccine. Sequenced by immunoSEQ multiplex PCR; TCRdb stores in-frame clones only, minus some. The table records 150,000 to 180,000 clones, around nine tenths of them present only once. Sequencing was performed on peripheral blood, taken on day 0 of AZD1222 vaccination. These receptors all come from an adult in good health. CDR3s include the opening cysteine and the closing phenylalanine or tryptophan. The D gene is left open where the match is weak. Rows give clone size only sometimes, using once, few, many, or a class for an expanded clone.

CASSIALAVPGGYEQYF	TGTGCCAGTAGTATAGCCCTAGCGGTCCCCGGTGGTTACGAGCAGTACTTC	few	TRBD2	TRBV19	TRBJ2-7
CASSPGLAYYEQYF	TGTGCCAGCAGTCCCGGACTAGCGTACTACGAGCAGTACTTC	NA	TRBD2	TRBV27	TRBJ2-7
CASSQEPSGRPYEQYF	TGTGCCAGCAGCCAAGAGCCTAGCGGGAGACCCTACGAGCAGTACTTC	NA	TRBD2	TRBV3-1/TRBV3-2	TRBJ2-7
CASSRVNSPLHF	TGTGCCAGCAGTAGGGTTAATTCACCCCTCCACTTT	NA	NA	TRBV27	TRBJ1-6
CASSQNQARDTEAFF	TGCGCCAGCAGCCAAAATCAGGCCAGGGACACTGAAGCTTTCTTT	NA	NA	TRBV4-1	TRBJ1-1
CASNSWPRYYGYTF	TGTGCCAGCAATTCATGGCCGAGATATTATGGCTACACCTTC	NA	NA	TRBV7-9	TRBJ1-2
CASSSIGGGTDTQYF	TGTGCCAGCAGTTCCATAGGGGGTGGGACAGATACGCAGTATTTT	NA	NA	TRBV28	TRBJ2-3
CASSILLPGVSGNTIYF	TGTGCCAGTAGTATCCTCTTGCCGGGGGTCTCTGGAAACACCATATATTTT	NA	NA	TRBV19	TRBJ1-3
CASSPPPRTQETQYF	TGTGCCAGCAGCCCGCCACCTAGGACCCAAGAGACCCAGTACTTC	NA	NA	TRBV3-1/TRBV3-2	TRBJ2-5
CASSSGQPGNTIYF	TGTGCCAGCAGTAGCGGACAGCCTGGAAACACCATATATTTT	NA	NA	TRBV14	TRBJ1-3
CASAGTAGTGELFF	TGTGCCAGCGCCGGGACAGCGGGCACCGGGGAGCTGTTTTTT	NA	NA	TRBV11-3	TRBJ2-2
CASSEGGSSGISYEQYF	TGTGCCAGCAGTGAGGGGGGGTCTAGCGGGATTTCCTACGAGCAGTACTTC	NA	TRBD2	TRBV2	TRBJ2-7
CASSFPRLAGVYEQYF	TGTGCCAGCAGCTTCCCAAGACTAGCGGGAGTCTACGAGCAGTACTTC	NA	TRBD2	TRBV11-2	TRBJ2-7
CASSQGTGGHQETQYF	TGTGCCAGCAGTCAGGGGACAGGGGGTCATCAAGAGACCCAGTACTTC	NA	TRBD1	TRBV28	TRBJ2-5
CASSYLAASSYNSPLHF	TGTGCCAGCAGTTATCTTGCGGCGAGCTCCTATAATTCACCCCTCCACTTT	NA	NA	TRBV27	TRBJ1-6
CASSGRSNEKLFF	TGTGCCAGCTCTGGGCGGAGTAATGAAAAACTGTTTTTT	NA	NA	TRBV5-4	TRBJ1-4
CASSMAAKPTGELFF	TGTGCCAGTAGTATGGCAGCCAAACCCACCGGGGAGCTGTTTTTT	once	NA	TRBV19	TRBJ2-2
CASSAHLTSGSIYNEQFF	TGTGCCAGCAGCGCTCACCTGACTAGCGGGAGTATCTACAATGAGCAGTTCTTC	NA	TRBD2	TRBV9	TRBJ2-1
CASSVTSGPYEQYF	TGTGCCAGCAGTGTTACTAGCGGGCCCTACGAGCAGTACTTC	NA	TRBD2	TRBV11-1	TRBJ2-7
CASSLHYRGLSSYNEQFF	TGTGCCAGCAGCTTACATTACAGGGGACTATCCTCCTACAATGAGCAGTTCTTC	NA	NA	TRBV11-3	TRBJ2-1
CASSKDPYNEQFF	TGTGCCAGCAGTAAGGACCCCTACAATGAGCAGTTCTTC	NA	NA	TRBV6-2/TRBV6-3	TRBJ2-1
CASSFPGGLSYTF	TGTGCCAGCAGTTTCCCAGGGGGCCTTAGCTACACCTTC	NA	TRBD1	TRBV27	TRBJ1-2
CSVEDLQGGTTDTQYF	TGCAGCGTTGAAGATCTTCAGGGGGGGACCACAGATACGCAGTATTTT	NA	NA	TRBV29-1	TRBJ2-3
CASSLSRWATDTQYF	TGTGCCAGCAGCTTATCCAGATGGGCCACAGATACGCAGTATTTT	NA	NA	TRBV7-6	TRBJ2-3
CASSWTQVNTGELFF	TGTGCCAGCAGCTGGACCCAGGTTAACACCGGGGAGCTGTTTTTT	NA	NA	TRBV3-1/TRBV3-2	TRBJ2-2
CASRGQDSNQPQHF	TGTGCCAGCAGGGGACAAGATAGCAATCAGCCCCAGCATTTT	NA	NA	TRBV6-5	TRBJ1-5
CASSYEGGGNQPQHF	TGTGCCAGCAGTTACGAAGGGGGAGGTAATCAGCCCCAGCATTTT	NA	NA	TRBV6-2/TRBV6-3	TRBJ1-5
CASSGRSGANTGELFF	TGTGCCAGCAGCGGGCGGTCGGGAGCGAACACCGGGGAGCTGTTTTTT	NA	NA	TRBV7-2	TRBJ2-2
CASSLGLAGGPAYEQYF	TGCGCCAGCAGCTTGGGACTAGCGGGAGGGCCGGCTTACGAGCAGTACTTC	NA	TRBD2	TRBV5-1	TRBJ2-7
CASSSRDSTDTQYF	TGTGCCAGCAGTTCCCGGGACTCGACAGATACGCAGTATTTT	once	NA	TRBV28	TRBJ2-3
CASSQSGTGGEKLFF	TGTGCCAGCTCTCAGTCCGGGACAGGGGGTGAAAAACTGTTTTTT	NA	TRBD1	TRBV18	TRBJ1-4
CASSLRTGAVNQPQHF	TGTGCCAGCAGTCTAAGGACAGGAGCAGTCAATCAGCCCCAGCATTTT	NA	TRBD1	TRBV28	TRBJ1-5
CASSEGRYRVQPQHF	TGTGCCAGCAGTGAGGGGAGATACAGGGTCCAGCCCCAGCATTTT	NA	NA	TRBV6-1	TRBJ1-5
CASSLVDSGNYEQYF	TGTGCCAGCAGCTTAGTGGATAGCGGGAACTACGAGCAGTACTTC	NA	TRBD2	TRBV7-2	TRBJ2-7
CASSSTTSGTHNEQFF	TGTGCCAGCAGTTCGACGACAAGCGGGACCCACAATGAGCAGTTCTTC	NA	TRBD2	TRBV27	TRBJ2-1
CASSVSGGTRGDTQYF	TGTGCCAGCAGCGTCTCTGGCGGGACCCGTGGGGATACGCAGTATTTT	NA	NA	TRBV9	TRBJ2-3
CASSYTRDIPYEQYF	TGTGCCAGCAGTTACACCCGGGACATCCCCTACGAGCAGTACTTC	once	NA	TRBV6-5	TRBJ2-7
CASSDPPTGTGKNPQETQYF	TGTGCCAGCAGTGATCCTCCGACCGGGACAGGAAAAAATCCACAAGAGACCCAGTACTTC	NA	TRBD1	TRBV2	TRBJ2-5
CASSLVRPTLPNTEAFF	TGTGCCAGCAGCTTAGTACGTCCCACCCTGCCAAACACTGAAGCTTTCTTT	NA	NA	TRBV7-8	TRBJ1-1
CASSQHGGEQFF	TGTGCCAGCAGCCAACATGGGGGTGAGCAGTTCTTC	once	NA	TRBV3-1/TRBV3-2	TRBJ2-1
CASRTDRVHEQYF	TGTGCCAGCAGAACGGACAGGGTCCACGAGCAGTACTTC	few	TRBD1	TRBV6-5	TRBJ2-7
CASYPGWGSGPQHF	TGTGCCAGCTACCCCGGCTGGGGGTCGGGACCCCAGCATTTT	NA	NA	TRBV28	TRBJ1-5
CASSPGGLAGLYSTDTQYF	TGTGCCAGCAGTCCCGGGGGACTAGCGGGCCTCTATAGCACAGATACGCAGTATTTT	NA	TRBD2	TRBV2	TRBJ2-3
CASSLAGSGSYEQYF	TGTGCCAGCAGCTTAGCGGGTTCGGGTTCCTACGAGCAGTACTTC	NA	NA	TRBV7-2	TRBJ2-7
CASSLEVTGELFF	TGTGCCAGCAGCTTAGAAGTGACCGGGGAGCTGTTTTTT	few	NA	TRBV13	TRBJ2-2
CASSQLQGNNSPLHF	TGTGCCAGCAGCCAACTACAGGGGAATAATTCACCCCTCCACTTT	NA	TRBD1	TRBV14	TRBJ1-6
CASSLVLGGIAGELFF	TGTGCCAGCAGCTTAGTATTGGGGGGCATTGCCGGGGAGCTGTTTTTT	NA	NA	TRBV11-2	TRBJ2-2
CASSRGSGGYTF	TGTGCCAGCAGCCGAGGTTCCGGGGGCTACACCTTC	NA	NA	TRBV3-1/TRBV3-2	TRBJ1-2
CAISDWDTVSSGNTIYF	TGTGCCATCAGTGATTGGGATACCGTGAGCTCTGGAAACACCATATATTTT	NA	NA	TRBV10-3	TRBJ1-3
CASSWAGTGYGYTF	TGTGCCAGCAGCTGGGCCGGGACGGGTTATGGCTACACCTTC	NA	NA	TRBV7-2	TRBJ1-2
CASSDSATATLGGYTF	TGTGCCAGCAGTGACTCTGCCACAGCAACACTAGGTGGCTACACCTTC	NA	NA	TRBV6-4	TRBJ1-2
CSACEGAGESGEQYF	TGCAGTGCTTGTGAAGGAGCGGGAGAGTCAGGCGAGCAGTACTTC	NA	TRBD2	TRBV20-1	TRBJ2-7